This record looks at one TCR beta chain sequence and its context. As yet, its antigen is unknown. The sample comes from a study of blood T cells in healthy people across ages. Study overall: Template switching recovered approximately one barcoded beta molecule for every two T cells. General study results and limits: It was not possible, with unsorted PBMCs, to conclusively compare naive and antigen-experienced cells. Age advanced and TCR beta diversity per million T cells fell, roughly linearly.

Alongside a J-beta primer mix, a sample-barcoded 5' primer served in a second PCR lasting roughly 7 to 11 cycles. A template-switch adaptor with 12 random nucleotides tagged each cDNA molecule. TCRdb independently ran MiXCR on the 5' RACE reads; one entry per CDR3 protein. There are about 1.4 million distinct CDR3 sequences in the sample; almost 60% occur only once, and 6.5% to 8.5% lies in the top ten. The CDR3 runs to 17 residues. This chain uses TRBV21-1 with TRBJ2-1; TRBD2 is taken as the D call from the table, unchecked against the DNA. TRBV21-1 counts as a pseudogene. The sequence derives from a man younger than 30 in good health. Sequences were obtained from blood. The CDR3 DNA reads TGTGCCAGCAAAGCCCTAGCGGGGGGTGGCTCCTACAATGAGCAGTTCTTC. Amino acids: CASKALAGGGSYNEQFF.